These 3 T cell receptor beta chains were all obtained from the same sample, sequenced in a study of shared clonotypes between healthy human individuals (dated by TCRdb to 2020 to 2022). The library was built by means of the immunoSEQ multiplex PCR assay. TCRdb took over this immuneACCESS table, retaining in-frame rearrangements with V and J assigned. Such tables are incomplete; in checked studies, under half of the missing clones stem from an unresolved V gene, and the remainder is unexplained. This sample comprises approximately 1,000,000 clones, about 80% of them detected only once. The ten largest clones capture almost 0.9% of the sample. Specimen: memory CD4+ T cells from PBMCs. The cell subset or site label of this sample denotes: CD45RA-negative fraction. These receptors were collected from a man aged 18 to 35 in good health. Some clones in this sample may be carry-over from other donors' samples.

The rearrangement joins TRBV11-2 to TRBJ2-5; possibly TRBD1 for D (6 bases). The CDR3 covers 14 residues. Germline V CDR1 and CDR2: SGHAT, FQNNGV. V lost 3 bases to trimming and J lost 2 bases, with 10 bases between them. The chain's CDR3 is CASSFGQSQETQYF. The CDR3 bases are TGTGCCAGCAGCTTTGGACAGAGTCAAGAGACCCAGTACTTC.

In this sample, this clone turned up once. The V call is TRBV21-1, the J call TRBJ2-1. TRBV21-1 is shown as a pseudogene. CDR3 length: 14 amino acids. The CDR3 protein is CASSNGVSRNEQFF. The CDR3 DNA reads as TGTGCCAGCAGCAATGGGGTTTCGAGGAATGAGCAGTTCTTC.

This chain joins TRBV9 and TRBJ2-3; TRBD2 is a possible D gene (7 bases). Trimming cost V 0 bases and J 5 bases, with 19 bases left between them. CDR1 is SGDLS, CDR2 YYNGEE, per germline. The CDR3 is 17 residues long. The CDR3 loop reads CASSVGRGGKQLDTQYF. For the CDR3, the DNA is TGTGCCAGCAGCGTAGGACGCGGGGGCAAGCAGTTAGATACGCAGTATTTT.